This entry concerns a single T cell receptor beta chain. This CDR3 contains 16 residues. The germline V gene encodes CDR1 LNHDA and CDR2 SQIVND (reference sequence). V shed 5 bases and J 6 bases; nucleotides not matched to a gene: 8. This record comes from a study of blood T cell repertoires in COVID-19. In the study overall: Acute and convalescent COVID-19 specimens originated in the United States, Italy and Spain.

The protocol was immunoSEQ multiplex PCR, while the TCRdb copy is restricted to in-frame clones and leaves out a portion. The profile shows about 210,000 clones, approximately 86% of them singletons. The chain links TRBV19 to TRBJ2-1; 12 positions match TRBD2. Sequences were obtained from PBMCs or T cells enriched from blood (not recorded which). The clonotype comes from a woman between 25 and 40 years old who had been exposed to COVID-19. The CDR3 region has the DNA TGTGCCAGTAGTCGCGCTAGCGGGGGGGGAAGCAATGAGCAGTTCTTC. Amino acid sequence: CASSRASGGGSNEQFF. Full variable domain (outside the CDR3, taken from reference TRBV19 and TRBJ2-1): DGGITQSPKYLFRKEGQNVTLSCEQNLNHDAMYWYRQDPGQGLRLIYYSQIVNDFQKGDIAEGYSVSREKKESFPLTVTSAQKNPTAFYLCASSRASGGGSNEQFFGPGTRLTVL.